The T cell receptor beta chain under discussion was sequenced for a study of a mutant IDH1 vaccine in newly diagnosed glioma. In regard to this clone: Its antigen is unidentified.

The CDR3 extends over 15 amino acids. Trimming at V came to 3 bases and at J to 1 base, leaving 5 bases not matched to a gene. The germline V gene has CDR1 SGHAT and CDR2 FQNNGV. The data were produced by immunoSEQ multiplex PCR, yet TCRdb's version contains in-frame clones alone and is incomplete. The top ten clones hold roughly 1.8% of a sample with tens of thousands of clones, 70% to 90% of them seen once. The time point: week 5, during vaccination. Every single dose of the vaccine, 300 ug of mutant IDH1 20-mer peptide, came with topical imiquimod. The gene calls are TRBV11-2 and TRBJ1-2; 7 bases are a match to TRBD1. The input for sequencing was PBMCs, taken from a glioma patient whose treatment included an IDH1 peptide vaccine. The clonotype was recovered from a man aged 35-49 years with glioma. CDR3 DNA: TGTGCCAGCAGCTTGGGGGACAGACTTAACTATGGCTACACCTTC. Translation gives CASSLGDRLNYGYTF.